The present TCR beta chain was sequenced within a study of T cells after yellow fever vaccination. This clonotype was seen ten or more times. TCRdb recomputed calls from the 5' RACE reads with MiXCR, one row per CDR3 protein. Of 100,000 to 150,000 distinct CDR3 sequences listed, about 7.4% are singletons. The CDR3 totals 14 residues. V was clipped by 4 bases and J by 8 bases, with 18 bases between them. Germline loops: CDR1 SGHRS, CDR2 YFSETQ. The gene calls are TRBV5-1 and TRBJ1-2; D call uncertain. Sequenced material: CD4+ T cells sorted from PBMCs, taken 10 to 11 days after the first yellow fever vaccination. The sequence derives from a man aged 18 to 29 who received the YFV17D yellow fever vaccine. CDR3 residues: CASSADAGVGGYTF. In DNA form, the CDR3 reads TGCGCCAGCAGCGCAGACGCCGGAGTAGGAGGCTACACCTTC. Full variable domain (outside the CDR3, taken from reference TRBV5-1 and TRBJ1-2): KAGVTQTPRYLIKTRGQQVTLSCSPISGHRSVSWYQQTPGQGLQFLFEYFSETQRNKGNFPGRFSGRQFSNSRSEMNVSTLELGDSALYLCASSADAGVGGYTFGSGTRLTVV.